This T cell receptor beta chain comes out of a study of OX40 agonist ivuxolimab in advanced cancers. Study details: Patients with hepatocellular carcinoma, melanoma, renal cell or head and neck cancer made up the dose-escalation patients.

Exclusion of a patient followed from autoimmune disease history or systemic immunosuppression. Profiling relied on immunoSEQ multiplex PCR, and the TCRdb table lists in-frame clones only, not all of them. The sample carries 35,000 to 40,000 clones, roughly 82% recorded once. The CDR3 spans 17 residues. Germline V CDR1 and CDR2: SNHLY, FYNNEI. The V gene lost 5 bases and the J gene lost 0 bases, with 18 bases spanning the gap. The sample in question was CD4+ or CD8+ T cells sorted from blood, obtained in a trial of the OX40 agonist ivuxolimab. This sequence joins TRBV2 and TRBJ2-3, with D possibly matching TRBD2 (6 bases). This clonotype originated in an adult with an advanced solid tumor such as melanoma, head and neck, liver or kidney cancer. CDR3 bases: TGTGCCAGCAGTCCCCCGACGGTGGGGACTAGCACAGATACGCAGTATTTT. This translates into CASSPPTVGTSTDTQYF. The full variable domain, with the rest looked up from reference TRBV2 and TRBJ2-3, is EPEVTQTPSHQVTQMGQEVILRCVPISNHLYFYWYRQILGQKVEFLVSFYNNEISEKSEIFDDQFSVERPDGSNFTLKIRSTKLEDSAMYFCASSPPTVGTSTDTQYFGPGTRLTVL.